The 18 T cell receptor beta chains below come from one sample, sequenced in a study of T cells after yellow fever vaccination. TCRdb passed the 5' RACE reads through MiXCR, listing each CDR3 protein once. The table shows some 400,000 distinct CDR3 sequences, with roughly a sixth occurring only once. Sequenced material: PBMCs, taken before the yellow fever booster vaccination. These receptors were obtained from a man aged 18 to 30 who received the YFV17D yellow fever vaccine.

This clonotype was seen only a few times. This chain joins TRBV6-2 or TRBV6-3 and TRBJ2-3, with 8 nucleotides matching TRBD1. V dropped 11 bases and J dropped 1; count of bases not matched to a gene: 11. Germline CDR1 reads MNHEY; CDR2 reads SVGEGT. The CDR3 sequence is 15 residues long. CDR3: CAVRTGPVGTDTQYF. The CDR3 nucleotides are TGTGCCGTGAGGACAGGGCCAGTGGGCACAGATACGCAGTATTTT.

V is TRBV5-4 and J is TRBJ2-1, with a tentative D call TRBD2 (5 bases). The CDR3 totals 12 residues. V lost 4 bases and J lost 7, with 9 bases in between. From germline, CDR1 is SGHNT and CDR2 YYREEE (reference sequence). CDR3 sequence reads: CASSRDANEQFF. DNA for the CDR3: TGTGCCAGCAGCCGGGATGCGAATGAGCAGTTCTTC.

The rearrangement joins TRBV7-9 to TRBJ2-2; D remains ambiguous. This CDR3 region has 14 residues. The germline V and J ends were trimmed by 10 bases and 2 bases, with 14 bases remaining between them. The germline V gene encodes CDR1 SEHNR and CDR2 FQNEAQ (reference sequence). CDR3 region: CAMRLIFNTGELFF. The CDR3, as DNA: TGTGCCATGCGCCTTATTTTCAACACCGGGGAGCTGTTTTTT.

This clonotype came up a few times. V is TRBV6-5 and J is TRBJ1-1; D perhaps matches TRBD1 (6 bases). The CDR3 runs to 14 residues. Trimming removed 5 bases from V and 1 base from J, with 11 bases in between. The germline V gene has CDR1 MNHEY and CDR2 SVGAGI. As DNA, the CDR3 is TGTGCCAGCAGTGGAGCGGGACAGAACACTGAAGCTTTCTTT. It translates to CASSGAGQNTEAFF.

This clonotype occurred a few times. V is TRBV12-3 or TRBV12-4 and J is TRBJ1-3; D is unclear. The CDR3 sequence is 14 residues long. V was pared by 7 bases and J by 4 bases, with 14 bases between. CDR3 protein: CASTVQRGGNTIYF. The CDR3 DNA is TGTGCCAGCACTGTCCAACGAGGGGGAAACACCATATATTTT.

The rearrangement uses TRBV7-9 and TRBJ2-1; 9 bases align to TRBD2. Looked up from germline, CDR1 is SEHNR and CDR2 is FQNEAQ (reference sequence). The CDR3 contains 16 residues. The ends lost 4 bases at V and 6 bases at J; junction bases unmatched: 10. For the CDR3, the DNA is TGTGCCAGCAGCTCCGGGCTAGCGGGGAACTTCAATGAGCAGTTCTTC. Its translation is CASSSGLAGNFNEQFF.

The rearrangement uses TRBV7-6 and TRBJ2-2; D is perhaps TRBD1 or TRBD2 (5 bases each). CDR1 is SGHVS and CDR2 is FNYEAQ in the germline V gene. This CDR3 is built from 16 residues. Trimming cost V 0 bases and J 3 bases, with 11 bases left between them. The CDR3, as DNA: TGTGCCAGCAGCTTAGCTCGGGACGGAGACACCGGGGAGCTGTTTTTT. Its translation is CASSLARDGDTGELFF.

The J gene is TRBJ2-3, the V gene TRBV20-1; a possible D gene is TRBD2 (5 bases). The CDR3 covers 14 residues. CDR1 DFQATT and CDR2 SNEGSKA come from the germline V gene (reference sequence). The germline V and J ends were trimmed by 5 bases and 4 bases, with 16 bases remaining between them. The CDR3 here is CSAPSLGGADTQYF. The CDR3 bases are TGCAGTGCTCCCTCGCTTGGAGGCGCAGATACGCAGTATTTT.

Only a few counts were recorded for this clonotype. This sequence joins TRBV7-2 and TRBJ1-1; tentative D call: TRBD1 (5 bases). The germline V gene has CDR1 SGHTA and CDR2 FQGNSA. V was clipped by 5 bases and J by 5 bases, with 15 bases between them. This CDR3 has 14 amino acids. The CDR3 DNA reads as TGTGCCAGCAGCCGGGACGGAGGGAGGACTGAAGCTTTCTTT. This sequence encodes CASSRDGGRTEAFF.

The genes are TRBV5-1 and TRBJ2-2; no firm D call. The CDR3 is made up of 16 amino acids. V lost 1 base, J lost 2 bases, and 12 bases lay in between. Germline V gene lookup returns CDR1 SGHRS and CDR2 YFSETQ. The CDR3 reads CASSLSPGPNTGELFF. The CDR3 bases are TGCGCCAGCAGCTTGAGTCCAGGCCCAAACACCGGGGAGCTGTTTTTT.

The chain is built from TRBV21-1 and TRBJ2-7; TRBD2 is the table's D call, not checked against the DNA. TRBV21-1 corresponds to a pseudogene. The CDR3 consists of 13 residues. The CDR3 nucleotides read TGTGTCCCAATGAAGGGGCCCCTATACGAGCAGTACTTC. It encodes CVPMKGPLYEQYF.

This clonotype was seen only a few times. V and J are TRBV6-5 and TRBJ2-7; the match to TRBD2 covers 9 bases. V shed 4 bases, J shed 4 bases, and the junction held 5 bases outside the gene matches. Germline CDR1 and CDR2: MNHEY and SVGAGI. The CDR3 spans 14 residues. For the CDR3, the DNA is TGTGCCAGCAGTTCAGCGGGGGGTTTGTACGAGCAGTACTTC. Its protein product is CASSSAGGLYEQYF.

In this sample, this clonotype turned up a few times. The chain links TRBV5-1 to TRBJ1-1; no definite D call. Germline-derived CDR1 and CDR2 are SGHRS and YFSETQ. Deletions cut 4 bases from V and 0 bases from J, with 10 bases between. The CDR3 spans 14 residues. The CDR3 protein is CASSEKTVNTEAFF. DNA of the CDR3: TGCGCCAGCAGCGAGAAGACGGTGAACACTGAAGCTTTCTTT.

The chain employs TRBV5-1 and TRBJ2-6; no clear D gene. Germline CDR1 SGHRS, CDR2 YFSETQ. The CDR3 is 18 amino acids. Trimming stripped 2 bases from V and 1 base from J, with 16 bases between. CDR3: CASSFSQAAVSGANVLTF. The CDR3 DNA is TGCGCCAGCAGCTTTTCTCAGGCGGCTGTATCTGGGGCCAACGTCCTGACTTTC.

The chain employs TRBV20-1 and TRBJ2-7; D possibly corresponds to TRBD1 (6 bases). V lost 4 bases, J lost 0 bases, and 10 bases lay in between. CDR1 and CDR2 from the germline V gene are DFQATT and SNEGSKA (reference sequence). This CDR3 contains 13 residues. The CDR3: CSANRDNSYEQYF. DNA of the CDR3: TGCAGTGCTAACCGGGACAACTCCTACGAGCAGTACTTC.

This sequence joins TRBV5-6 and TRBJ2-7; D may be TRBD1 (5 bases). CDR3 length: 12 residues. The germline V and J ends were trimmed by 4 bases and 5 bases, with 10 bases remaining between them. The germline V gene has CDR1 SGHDT and CDR2 YYEEEE. The CDR3 spells CASSQGVNEQYF. CDR3 sequence (DNA): TGTGCCAGCAGCCAAGGGGTGAACGAGCAGTACTTC.

This clonotype occurred a few times. This chain joins TRBV4-1 and TRBJ2-5, with D tentatively TRBD2 (7 bases). Trimming removed 5 bases at V and 1 base at J, with 14 bases between. The CDR3 is made up of 15 amino acids. Germline values: CDR1 MGHRA, CDR2 YSYEKL. CDR3 sequence (DNA): TGCGCCAGCAGCTCTCGGGGGGCCATCCAAGAGACCCAGTACTTC. Translation: CASSSRGAIQETQYF.

The J gene is TRBJ1-1, the V gene TRBV18, with D hard to call. This CDR3 is 12 amino acids long. V lost 4 bases and J lost 4, with 7 bases in between. Germline V gene sequence: CDR1 KGHSH, CDR2 LQKENI. For the CDR3, the DNA is TGTGCCAGCTCACAAGGGCTCACTGAAGCTTTCTTT. Its translation: CASSQGLTEAFF.